The rows below give T cell receptor beta chains drawn from one sample of a study of T cell responses to AZD1222 COVID-19 vaccine. Method: immunoSEQ multiplex PCR; TCRdb's copy keeps in-frame clones and lacks some. In the table there are about 56,000 clones, 86% of which are singletons. This sample comprised peripheral blood, obtained on day 0 of AZD1222 vaccination. The receptor source for this set is an adult in good health. The CDR3 runs from the conserved cysteine through the conserved F or W. D genes are given only for firm matches. Clone size is not always given. Where it is, it says once, few, many or a class for expanded clones.

d_gene	v_gene	j_gene	abundance	CDR3aa	CDR3nt
NA	TRBV19	TRBJ1-3	NA	CASGWRNTIYF	TGTGCCAGTGGATGGAGAAACACCATATATTTT
TRBD1	TRBV18	TRBJ1-2	NA	CASSRGQDYGYTF	TGTGCCAGCTCACGGGGACAGGACTATGGCTACACCTTC
NA	TRBV6-2/TRBV6-3	TRBJ1-1	NA	CASSPDSIQEAFF	TGTGCCAGCAGCCCCGACAGTATCCAAGAAGCTTTCTTT
NA	TRBV7-6	TRBJ2-4	once	CASSLAPGVGNIQYF	TGTGCCAGCAGCTTAGCCCCAGGGGTCGGGAACATTCAGTACTTC
NA	TRBV27	TRBJ2-5	NA	CASSIGGLGETQYF	TGTGCCAGCAGCATTGGGGGGTTGGGGGAGACCCAGTACTTC
NA	TRBV7-3	TRBJ1-1	NA	CASSQGLDTEAFF	TGTGCCAGCAGTCAGGGGCTCGACACTGAAGCTTTCTTT
NA	TRBV27	TRBJ1-3	NA	CASSPRGPLEISGNTIYF	TGTGCCAGCAGTCCACGTGGACCCCTGGAGATCTCTGGAAACACCATATATTTT
TRBD2	TRBV29-1	TRBJ2-7	NA	CSVVAGAREQYF	TGCAGCGTTGTGGCGGGAGCGCGCGAGCAGTACTTC
NA	TRBV7-9	TRBJ1-6	NA	CASSLVPESPLHF	TGTGCCAGCAGCTTAGTCCCAGAGTCACCCCTCCACTTT
NA	TRBV7-9	TRBJ2-1	NA	CASSLGSGLGSSYNEQFF	TGTGCCAGCAGCTTGGGTAGCGGTCTTGGGAGCTCCTACAATGAGCAGTTCTTC
NA	TRBV6-5	TRBJ2-7	NA	CASAPGGEQYF	TGTGCCAGTGCACCAGGTGGCGAGCAGTACTTC
NA	TRBV20-1	TRBJ1-2	NA	CSASPGDPTDYGYTF	TGCAGTGCTAGTCCCGGGGACCCGACAGACTATGGCTACACCTTC
TRBD1	TRBV5-1	TRBJ2-7	once	CASSDRGQASYEQYF	TGCGCCAGCAGCGATCGGGGACAGGCTTCCTACGAGCAGTACTTC
NA	TRBV14	TRBJ2-6	NA	CASSQAGGRVLTF	TGTGCCAGCAGCCAAGCCGGTGGCCGGGTCCTGACTTTC
TRBD1	TRBV10-3	TRBJ1-6	once	CAISGARDSSPLHF	TGTGCCATCAGTGGAGCCCGGGACAGCTCACCCCTCCACTTT
NA	TRBV4-3	TRBJ2-7	NA	CASSQDTQGAGGPFNEQYF	TGCGCCAGCAGCCAAGATACTCAGGGGGCGGGAGGGCCTTTCAACGAGCAGTACTTC